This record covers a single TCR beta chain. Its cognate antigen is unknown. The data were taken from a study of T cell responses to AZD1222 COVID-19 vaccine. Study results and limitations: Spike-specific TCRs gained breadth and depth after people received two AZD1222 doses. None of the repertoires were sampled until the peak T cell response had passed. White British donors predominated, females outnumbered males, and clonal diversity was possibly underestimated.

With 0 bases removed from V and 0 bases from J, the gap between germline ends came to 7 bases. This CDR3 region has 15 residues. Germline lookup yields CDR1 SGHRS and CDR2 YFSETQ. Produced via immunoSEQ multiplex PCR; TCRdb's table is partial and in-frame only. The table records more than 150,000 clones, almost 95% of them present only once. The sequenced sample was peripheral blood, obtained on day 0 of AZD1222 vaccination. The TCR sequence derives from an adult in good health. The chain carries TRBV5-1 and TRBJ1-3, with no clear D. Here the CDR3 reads CASSLGGGSGNTIYF. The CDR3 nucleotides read TGCGCCAGCAGCTTGGGGGGAGGCTCTGGAAACACCATATATTTT.